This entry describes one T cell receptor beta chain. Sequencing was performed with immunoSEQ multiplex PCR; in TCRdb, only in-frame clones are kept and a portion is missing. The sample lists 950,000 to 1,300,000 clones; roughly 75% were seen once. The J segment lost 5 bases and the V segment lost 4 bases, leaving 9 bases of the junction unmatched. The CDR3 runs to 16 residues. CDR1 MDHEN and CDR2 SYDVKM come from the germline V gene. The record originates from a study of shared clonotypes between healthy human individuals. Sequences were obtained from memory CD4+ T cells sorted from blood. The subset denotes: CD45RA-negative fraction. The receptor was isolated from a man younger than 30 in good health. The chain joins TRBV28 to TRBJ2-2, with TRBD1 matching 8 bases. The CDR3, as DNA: TGTGCCAGCAGTTATATCGGACAGGGTCCAACCGGGGAGCTGTTTTTT. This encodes CASSYIGQGPTGELFF.